The 32 T cell receptor beta chains given below trace back to one sample, sequenced in a study of blood T cells in healthy people across ages. Primers used in a second PCR of roughly 6 to 11 cycles were a sample-barcoded 5' primer and a J-beta primer mix. MiXCR was run by TCRdb on the 5' RACE reads, yielding one entry per CDR3 protein. The sample shows over 600,000 distinct CDR3 sequences, more than 35% of them seen only once. The specimen sequenced was blood. These receptors all come from an elderly man in good health.

This chain joins TRBV12-3 or TRBV12-4 and TRBJ1-1; D call uncertain. The CDR3 has 12 residues. Trimming cost V 10 bases and J 0 bases, with 9 bases left between them. The CDR3 reads CATRRMNTEAFF. The CDR3 DNA reads as TGTGCCACCCGACGGATGAACACTGAAGCTTTCTTT.

The rearrangement uses TRBV2 and TRBJ2-1; 8 bases match TRBD2. CDR1 and CDR2 from the germline V gene are SNHLY and FYNNEI. The CDR3 has 17 residues. Losses at the gene ends were 6 bases for V and 6 bases for J; bases not matched to a gene: 16. For the CDR3, the DNA is TGTGCCAGCAGCGCTAACGAACCGGGACTAGAATTCAATGAGCAGTTCTTC. This codes for CASSANEPGLEFNEQFF.

The chain combines TRBV28 with TRBJ2-7; 10 bases align to TRBD2. Unmatched junction bases numbered 6, after V lost 5 bases and J lost 2 bases. CDR1 and CDR2 (germline): MDHEN, SYDVKM. CDR3 size: 15 residues. This CDR3 reads CASSVAGGNTYEQYF. CDR3 sequence (DNA): TGTGCCAGCAGTGTAGCGGGAGGCAACACCTACGAGCAGTACTTC.

This clonotype has more than one count but fewer than ten. J is TRBJ2-5 and V is TRBV14; the D is unclear. Germline lookup yields CDR1 SGHDN and CDR2 FVKESK. V was trimmed by 2 bases and J by 0 bases, leaving 1 base between them. This CDR3 comprises 12 residues. CDR3 in amino acids: CASSQHQETQYF. In DNA, the CDR3 is TGTGCCAGCAGCCAACACCAAGAGACCCAGTACTTC.

This clonotype has only a few counts. The chain joins TRBV27 to TRBJ1-2, with TRBD1 matching 8 bases. V shed 6 bases and J 8 bases; nucleotides not matched to a gene: 5. This CDR3 region has 12 residues. Germline assignment: CDR1 MNHEY and CDR2 SMNVEV (reference sequence). The CDR3 here is CASSSQGEGYTF. The CDR3, as DNA: TGTGCCAGCAGCTCACAGGGGGAAGGCTACACCTTC.

For this clonotype: The DNA is left out, because the CDR3 cannot be placed on it with certainty; the CDR3 is given as TCRdb lists it. Here the CDR3 reads CASSLDVGVGTFF. The V call is TRBV7-2, the J call TRBJ1-1; the table names TRBD1, a call not compared with the DNA. The CDR3 adds up to 13 amino acids, both ends counted. Per germline, CDR1 SGHTA and CDR2 FQGNSA.

Comments on this clonotype: A much larger clone lies one base from this, so it may be a read error. The chain's CDR3 is CAGSLRDSRIHTQYF. CDR3 coding DNA: TGTGCCGGCAGTCTCCGGGACAGCCGGATTCATACGCAGTATTTT. The genes are TRBV6-5 and TRBJ2-3, with 7 bases that match TRBD1. The germline V gene encodes CDR1 MNHEY and CDR2 SVGAGI. The CDR3 length is 15 residues.

This clonotype was observed a handful of times. The chain recombines TRBV5-1 with TRBJ2-5, with TRBD2 matching 10 bases. CDR3 length: 16 residues. The germline V gene encodes CDR1 SGHRS and CDR2 YFSETQ. J was trimmed by 1 base and V by 7 bases; bases with no gene match: 10. For the CDR3, the DNA is TGCGCCAGCGGGATAGGACTAGCGGTCCTCCAAGAGACCCAGTACTTC. As protein: CASGIGLAVLQETQYF.

This chain joins TRBV7-2 and TRBJ2-1; D possibly corresponds to TRBD2 (5 bases). The J call may be wrong; the DNA end is better matched by TRBJ2-7. Germline V CDR1 and CDR2: SGHTA, FQGNSA. This CDR3 is built from 15 residues. CDR3: CASSLDGNSYNEQYF. As DNA, the CDR3 is TGTGCCAGCAGCTTAGACGGGAACTCCTACAATGAGCAGTACTTC.

Worth noting for this clonotype: It may be a read error: a sequence one base away is much more abundant. The rearrangement uses TRBV5-1 and TRBJ2-5; TRBD2 matches 13 bases. This CDR3 is built from 17 residues. CDR1 and CDR2 from the germline V gene are SGHRS and YFSETQ. V shed 4 bases and J 9 bases; nucleotides not matched to a gene: 15. The CDR3 is CASSLGLAGDVMESQYF. CDR3 nucleotide sequence: TGCGCCAGCAGCCTCGGACTAGCGGGAGACGTGATGGAGTCCCAGTACTTC.

A remark on this clonotype: One base away lies a much larger clone, so this may be a sequencing read error. The rearrangement joins TRBV10-3 to TRBJ2-3; TRBD2 matches at 11 bases. V lost 8 bases and J lost 2; bases outside the gene matches: 6. The CDR3 length is 15 residues. The V gene's germline CDR1 is ENHRY and CDR2 SYGVKD. The CDR3 is CAIGVSGRATDTQYF. CDR3 in DNA: TGTGCCATCGGTGTTAGCGGGAGGGCCACAGATACGCAGTATTTT.

This rearrangement joins TRBV20-1 to TRBJ1-1; TRBD1 matches 7 bases. This CDR3 has 13 residues. The V gene's germline CDR1 is DFQATT and CDR2 SNEGSKA (reference sequence). Germline trimming cut 6 bases from V and 9 bases from J; bases unmatched to any gene: 13. The CDR3 nucleotides read TGCAGTGCAAGTCCGACAGGGAGGTCCCAAGCTTTCTTT. It translates to CSASPTGRSQAFF.

This clonotype came up a few times. This rearrangement joins TRBV25-1 to TRBJ2-3; the D gene is possibly TRBD1 (6 bases). The germline gives CDR1 MGHDK, CDR2 SYGVNS. There are 15 residues in the CDR3. Trimming removed 4 bases from V and 2 bases from J, with 13 bases in between. The CDR3 protein is CASSGQGLITDTQYF. The CDR3 DNA follows: TGTGCCAGCAGTGGGCAGGGGCTGATCACAGATACGCAGTATTTT.

This clonotype was seen a few times. The V and J genes are TRBV12-3 or TRBV12-4 and TRBJ2-2; TRBD1 agrees at 8 bases. The CDR3 covers 15 residues. After removal of 6 bases from V and 4 bases from J, the junction contained 7 bases not matched to a gene. The CDR3 reads CASSVDRGLTGELFF. The CDR3 DNA reads as TGTGCCAGCAGCGTCGACAGGGGCCTCACCGGGGAGCTGTTTTTT.

This clonotype appeared a single time. This rearrangement joins TRBV2 to TRBJ1-4; D gene ambiguous. There are 13 residues in the CDR3. The germline V and J ends were trimmed by 2 bases and 6 bases, with 7 bases remaining between them. The germline CDR1 and CDR2 sequences are SNHLY and FYNNEI. CDR3 DNA sequence: TGTGCCAGCAGTGAACTGGGCTATGAAAAACTGTTTTTT. This sequence encodes CASSELGYEKLFF.

The chain carries TRBV18 and TRBJ1-1; D perhaps matches TRBD1 (6 bases). The V gene lost 6 bases and the J gene lost 0 bases, with 14 bases spanning the gap. The CDR3 covers 15 residues. Germline V CDR1 and CDR2: KGHSH, LQKENI. CDR3 nucleotides: TGTGCCAGCTCCCGCGAAACAGGGTTGAACACTGAAGCTTTCTTT. As protein: CASSRETGLNTEAFF.

V gene TRBV28 combines with J gene TRBJ2-7; the match to TRBD2 covers 11 bases. The DNA end lines up better with TRBJ2-5; the J call may be wrong. The germline CDR1 and CDR2 sequences are MDHEN and SYDVKM. This CDR3 spans 16 amino acids. The CDR3, as DNA: TGTGCCAGCAGTCGTAGCGGGAGGGCCGATGGGGAGACCCAGTACTTC. Residues: CASSRSGRADGETQYF.

The rearrangement uses TRBV20-1 and TRBJ2-7; D not resolved. The germline gives CDR1 DFQATT, CDR2 SNEGSKA (reference sequence). The CDR3 has 13 residues. In nucleotides, the CDR3 is TGCAGGCTAAGGGATTTCGGGTCCTACGAGCAGTACTTC. As protein: CRLRDFGSYEQYF.

The rearrangement uses TRBV11-2 and TRBJ2-1, with a tentative D call TRBD2 (6 bases). The CDR3 sequence is 16 residues long. CDR1 is SGHAT and CDR2 is FQNNGV in the germline V gene. V was shortened by 2 bases and J by 5 bases, with 16 bases between the two germline ends. CDR3 region: CASSLRSGLTHNEQFF. CDR3 nucleotides: TGTGCCAGCAGCTTAAGGAGCGGGTTGACTCACAATGAGCAGTTCTTC.

The rearrangement uses TRBV20-1 and TRBJ2-3, with TRBD1 as a possible D gene (7 bases). V gave up 6 bases and J gave up 4 bases, with 14 bases separating them. The CDR3 is 13 residues long. The germline CDR1 and CDR2 sequences are DFQATT and SNEGSKA (reference sequence). Here the CDR3 DNA reads TGCAGTGCAGCCGGAGGGGGCGCAGATACGCAGTATTTT. Its protein product is CSAAGGGADTQYF.

This clonotype has just one count. The chain has TRBV27 and TRBJ2-5; no firm D call. Germline V gene data show CDR1 as MNHEY and CDR2 as SMNVEV (reference sequence). This CDR3 is 13 amino acids long. The germline V and J ends were trimmed by 6 bases and 0 bases, with 8 bases remaining between them. The DNA for the CDR3 is TGTGCCAGCAGCAGTCAACACCAAGAGACCCAGTACTTC. Translated, it gives CASSSQHQETQYF.

This clonotype has just a few counts. The chain couples TRBV12-3 or TRBV12-4 to TRBJ2-2; D is possibly TRBD2 (6 bases). Trimming took off 3 bases at V and 4 bases at J, with 9 bases between the two ends. This CDR3 has 14 amino acids. CDR3 bases: TGTGCCAGCAGTTTTGGCGGGGTCACCGGGGAGCTGTTTTTT. It specifies CASSFGGVTGELFF.

The chain recombines TRBV7-2 with TRBJ2-7, with TRBD2 matching 13 bases. Germline values: CDR1 SGHTA, CDR2 FQGNSA. The length of the CDR3 is 15 residues. Trimming took 5 bases from V and 3 from J; bases not matched to a gene: 4. CDR3 DNA sequence: TGTGCCAGCAGCAGGACTAGCGGGAGAGTCTACGAGCAGTACTTC. Its translation is CASSRTSGRVYEQYF.

This clonotype has a handful of counts. CDR3 nucleotide sequence: TGCAGTGCTAGGTCACCGGACAGGGGTGGGGAGACCCAGTACTTC. Translated, it gives CSARSPDRGGETQYF. The genes are TRBV20-1 and TRBJ2-5; 9 nucleotides line up with TRBD1. Germline-derived CDR1 and CDR2 are DFQATT and SNEGSKA (reference sequence). The CDR3 contains 15 residues. Trimming removed 3 bases from V and 5 bases from J; junction bases left unmatched: 10.

There are a few counts of this clonotype. The V call is TRBV7-2, the J call TRBJ2-3; tentatively, D is TRBD1 or TRBD2 (6 bases each). Germline V lookup: CDR1 SGHTA, CDR2 FQGNSA. The CDR3 runs 16 residues. The V gene lost 1 base and the J gene lost 2 bases, with 13 bases spanning the gap. The CDR3 sequence is CASSLEGPGATDTQYF. DNA of the CDR3: TGTGCCAGCAGCTTAGAAGGGCCGGGGGCCACAGATACGCAGTATTTT.

The chain links TRBV20-1 to TRBJ2-5, with 7 bases lining up with TRBD2. CDR1 is DFQATT and CDR2 is SNEGSKA in the germline V gene (reference sequence). The CDR3 spans 15 residues. V shed 0 bases and J 11 bases; nucleotides not matched to a gene: 15. CDR3 protein: CSAREGREWGNEQYF. Here the CDR3 DNA reads TGCAGTGCTAGAGAGGGGCGGGAGTGGGGCAATGAGCAGTACTTC.

This clonotype appeared many times. V usage is TRBV20-1 and J usage is TRBJ2-7; the D gene is possibly TRBD1 (6 bases). Germline V gene data show CDR1 as DFQATT and CDR2 as SNEGSKA (reference sequence). The CDR3 covers 14 residues. The ends were cut back, 6 bases at V and 0 bases at J, with 15 bases in the middle. CDR3 amino acids: CSAEQGANSYEQYF. For the CDR3, the DNA is TGCAGTGCGGAACAGGGCGCCAACTCCTACGAGCAGTACTTC.

This CDR3 is CASSLRTGKDYEQYF. DNA for the CDR3: TGTGCCAGCAGCCTAAGGACAGGGAAGGATTACGAGCAGTACTTC. J is TRBJ2-7 and V is TRBV7-9; 8 bases are shared with TRBD1. The CDR3 extends over 15 amino acids. J was trimmed by 4 bases and V by 5 bases; bases with no gene match: 10. The germline gives CDR1 SEHNR, CDR2 FQNEAQ (reference sequence).

A few counts support this clonotype. The rearrangement uses TRBV28 and TRBJ2-3; 11 positions agree with TRBD2. The CDR3 is 18 residues long. Germline loops: CDR1 MDHEN, CDR2 SYDVKM. J lost 1 base, V lost 6 bases, and 12 bases had no gene match. In DNA, the CDR3 is TGTGCCAGCAGGCCCAGCGGGGCACTAGCGGGGGGCACAGATACGCAGTATTTT. It codes for CASRPSGALAGGTDTQYF.

The CDR3 sequence is CASSRDGLPSGANVLTF. CDR3 sequence (DNA): TGTGCCAGCAGCCGGGACGGACTCCCTTCTGGGGCCAACGTCCTGACTTTC. The genes are TRBV7-6 and TRBJ2-6, with D perhaps matching TRBD1 or TRBD2 (5 bases each). Trimming took off 5 bases at V and 1 base at J, with 15 bases between the two ends. Germline V gives CDR1 SGHVS, CDR2 FNYEAQ. The CDR3 sequence is 17 residues long. Full variable domain (outside the CDR3, taken from reference TRBV7-6 and TRBJ2-6): GAGVSQSPRYKVTKRGQDVALRCDPISGHVSLYWYRQALGQGPEFLTYFNYEAQQDKSGLPNDRFSAERPEGSISTLTIQRTEQRDSAMYRCASSRDGLPSGANVLTFGAGSRLTVL.

The rearrangement links TRBV6-1 to TRBJ2-7; TRBD1 matches at 9 bases. The ends lost 6 bases at V and 5 bases at J; junction bases unmatched: 8. Per the germline V gene, CDR1 is MNHNS and CDR2 is SASEGT. The CDR3 length is 14 residues. The CDR3 nucleotides read TGTGCCAGCAGGGCCCCGGGACAGGGAGACGAGCAGTACTTC. Its translation is CASRAPGQGDEQYF.

On this clonotype itself: A much larger clone differs from this one at a single base, so this may be a read error. The chain uses TRBV11-2 and TRBJ2-3; 12 positions match TRBD2. This CDR3 region has 17 residues. In germline, CDR1 is SGHAT, CDR2 FQNNGV. As DNA, the CDR3 is TGTGCCAGCAGCCAAGGACTAGCGGGATGGGACACAGATACGCGGTATTTT. This gives the protein CASSQGLAGWDTDTRYF.